These 7 T cell receptor beta chains were sequenced from one sample in a study of T and B cells in COVID-19 patients. BIOMED2 TRB-A/B primer pools were used in multiplex TRB PCR. TCRdb re-called the multiplex PCR reads through MiXCR, storing one row per CDR3 protein. The sample shows around 16,000 distinct CDR3 sequences, 27% of them seen only once. TRB was amplified from around 250-460 ng of blood genomic DNA. The sequenced material came from blood. The receptors shown here come from a human donor who had recovered from COVID-19.

The chain recombines TRBV6-1 with TRBJ2-7, with TRBD2 identical over 8 bases. The CDR3 consists of 14 residues. Germline V gives CDR1 MNHNS, CDR2 SASEGT. V lost 3 bases, J lost 5 bases, and 6 bases stayed unmatched. The CDR3 loop reads CASSERLAGDEQYF. CDR3 nucleotide sequence: TGTGCCAGCAGTGAGCGGCTAGCGGGCGACGAGCAGTACTTC.

In its sample, this clonotype ranks as medium-sized. This chain joins TRBV12-3 or TRBV12-4 and TRBJ2-7, with 8 bases lining up with TRBD2. The ends lost 4 bases at V and 1 base at J; junction bases unmatched: 9. This CDR3 has 16 residues. This CDR3 is CASSSFREGLSYEQYF. The CDR3 nucleotides read TGTGCCAGCAGTTCCTTTCGGGAGGGCCTATCCTACGAGCAGTACTTC.

This clonotype was seen a handful of times. This sequence joins TRBV5-1 and TRBJ2-1, with TRBD2 matching 8 bases. The trim removed 2 bases at V and 5 bases at J, leaving 6 bases unmatched. CDR1 SGHRS and CDR2 YFSETQ come from the germline V gene. The CDR3 has 15 residues. In DNA form, the CDR3 reads TGCGCCAGCAGCTTCGGGGGGGGTTTCGACAATGAGCAGTTCTTC. Its protein product is CASSFGGGFDNEQFF.

The V and J genes are TRBV5-1 and TRBJ2-2; 7 nucleotides agree with TRBD1. The CDR3 is 15 residues long. Germline assignment: CDR1 SGHRS and CDR2 YFSETQ. V lost 1 base to trimming and J lost 6 bases; unmatched junction nucleotides: 6. CDR3 loop: CASSLRQGVAGELFF. The DNA of the CDR3 is TGCGCCAGCAGCTTGCGGCAGGGGGTAGCCGGGGAGCTGTTTTTT.

This clonotype is labeled as medium-sized. The rearrangement joins TRBV29-1 to TRBJ2-2, with TRBD2 matching 10 bases. V lost 5 bases to trimming and J lost 1 base; unmatched junction nucleotides: 4. The length of the CDR3 is 15 residues. Germline CDR1 reads SQVTM; CDR2 reads ANQGSEA. The CDR3 protein is CSVRASGGNTGELFF. The DNA for the CDR3 is TGCAGCGTTAGGGCTAGCGGGGGGAACACCGGGGAGCTGTTTTTT.

The V and J genes are TRBV4-2 and TRBJ2-1; 8 bases agree with TRBD2. J gave up 4 bases and V 4 bases, and 9 bases lay outside the gene matches. The V gene's germline CDR1 is LGHNA and CDR2 YNFKEQ. This CDR3 region has 16 residues. The CDR3 loop is CASSPPAGEGYNEQFF. The CDR3, as DNA: TGTGCCAGCAGCCCGCCAGCGGGAGAGGGGTACAATGAGCAGTTCTTC.

This clonotype has only a few counts. This chain connects TRBV27 to TRBJ1-3; 8 nucleotides line up with TRBD1. J was trimmed by 4 bases and V by 6 bases; bases with no gene match: 8. CDR1 is MNHEY, CDR2 SMNVEV, per germline (reference sequence). The CDR3 loop spans 15 amino acids. The DNA for the CDR3 is TGTGCCAGCAGAAGGGGGACAGGCCCAGGAAACACCATATATTTT. Residues: CASRRGTGPGNTIYF.